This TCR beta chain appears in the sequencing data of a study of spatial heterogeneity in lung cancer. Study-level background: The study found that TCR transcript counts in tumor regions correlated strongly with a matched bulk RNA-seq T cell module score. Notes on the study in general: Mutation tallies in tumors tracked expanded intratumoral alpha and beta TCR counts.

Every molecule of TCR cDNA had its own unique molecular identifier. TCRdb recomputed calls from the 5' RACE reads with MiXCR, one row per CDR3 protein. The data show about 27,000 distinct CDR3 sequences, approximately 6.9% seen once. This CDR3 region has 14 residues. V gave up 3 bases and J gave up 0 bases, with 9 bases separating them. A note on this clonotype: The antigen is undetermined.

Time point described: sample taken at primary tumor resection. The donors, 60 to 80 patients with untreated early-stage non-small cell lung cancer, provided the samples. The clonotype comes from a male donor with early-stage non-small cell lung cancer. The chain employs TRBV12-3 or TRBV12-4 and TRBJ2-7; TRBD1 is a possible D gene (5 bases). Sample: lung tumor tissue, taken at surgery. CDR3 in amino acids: CASSLTALSYEQYF. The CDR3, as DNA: TGTGCCAGCAGTTTGACAGCCCTCTCCTACGAGCAGTACTTC.